This TCR beta chain derives from a study of response to subunit inactivated influenza vaccine (dated 2018 in TCRdb). Regarding the complete study: To follow how T cells responded to a trivalent subunit inactivated influenza vaccine, the researchers relied on deep quantitative profiling of the T cell receptor repertoire.

The time point label of this sample denotes: 45 to 55 days after influenza vaccine administration. The paper's findings and limits, for the study overall: It was suggested by the authors that each seasonal influenza vaccination may recruit only a limited number of new T cells.

This clonotype occurred a few times. It has no known antigen specificity. No base quality values were provided; no much bigger clone lies one nucleotide off. The library was made by RT-PCR. This sample was sequenced with an Illumina HiSeq 2500. TCRdb's own reprocessing of the public reads used fastp at Q25 and MiXCR and kept productive beta chains. All rows with the same CDR3 protein become a single entry with the most common DNA and genes. Present in this sample are some 500,000 distinct CDR3 sequences, about an eighth of which were seen just once. About an eighth of the sample is held by the ten biggest clonotypes. CDR1 is given as SGHVS and CDR2 as FQNEAQ, both from the germline V gene. Trimming costs V 5 bases and J 9 bases, and their ends lie 25 bases apart. CDR3 length: 16 amino acids, cysteine to phenylalanine. The DNA shown is the 48-base CDR3, in frame from base 1.

The source was PBMCs from blood, collected 45 days after vaccination. This receptor was obtained from a man aged 50 or older who received an inactivated influenza vaccine. Donor details come from another sample of the same person, matched by shared clones. Recombination connected TRBV7-8 to TRBJ2-5; the D gene could be TRBD1 or TRBD2, each one agreeing over 5 bases. The DNA sequence is as follows: TGTGCCAGCAGCGTAACCAGCCGTAGTGGGGGTATGGCCCAGTACTTC. Its protein product is CASSVTSRSGGMAQYF.